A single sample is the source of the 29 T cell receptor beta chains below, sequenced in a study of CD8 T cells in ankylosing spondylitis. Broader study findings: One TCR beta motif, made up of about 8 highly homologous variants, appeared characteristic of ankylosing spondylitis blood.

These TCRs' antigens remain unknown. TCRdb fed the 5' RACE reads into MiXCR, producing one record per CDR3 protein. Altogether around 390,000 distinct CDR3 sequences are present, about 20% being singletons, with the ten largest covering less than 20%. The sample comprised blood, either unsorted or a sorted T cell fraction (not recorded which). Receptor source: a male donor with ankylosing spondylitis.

The CDR3 coding sequence is TGTGCCAGCAGCTTGTTGACAACTGAAAAACTGTTTTTT. Its protein product is CASSLLTTEKLFF. The chain uses TRBV5-5 and TRBJ1-4; D remains unclear. V was clipped by 1 base and J by 7 bases, with 8 bases between them. This CDR3 is 13 amino acids long. Germline V CDR1 and CDR2: SGHKS, YYEKEE (reference sequence).

CDR3 loop: CASSKDRGVLYEQYF. The DNA of the CDR3 is TGTGCCAGCAGTAAGGACAGGGGCGTACTCTACGAGCAGTACTTC. J is TRBJ2-7 and V is TRBV6-1; 9 positions match TRBD1. Germline values: CDR1 MNHNS, CDR2 SASEGT. The CDR3 covers 15 residues. Trimming cost V 5 bases and J 3 bases; bases outside gene matches: 8.

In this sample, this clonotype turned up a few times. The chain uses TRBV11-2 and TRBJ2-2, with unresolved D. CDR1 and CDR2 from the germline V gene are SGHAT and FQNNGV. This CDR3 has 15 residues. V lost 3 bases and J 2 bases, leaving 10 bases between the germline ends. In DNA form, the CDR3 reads TGTGCCAGCAGCTTGTGGGTCACTAACACCGGGGAGCTGTTTTTT. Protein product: CASSLWVTNTGELFF.

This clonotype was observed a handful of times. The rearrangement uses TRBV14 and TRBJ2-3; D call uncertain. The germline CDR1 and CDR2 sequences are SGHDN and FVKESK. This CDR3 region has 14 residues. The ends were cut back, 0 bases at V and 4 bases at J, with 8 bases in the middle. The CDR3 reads CASSQDFSADTQYF. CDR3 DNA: TGTGCCAGCAGCCAAGATTTCTCAGCAGATACGCAGTATTTT.

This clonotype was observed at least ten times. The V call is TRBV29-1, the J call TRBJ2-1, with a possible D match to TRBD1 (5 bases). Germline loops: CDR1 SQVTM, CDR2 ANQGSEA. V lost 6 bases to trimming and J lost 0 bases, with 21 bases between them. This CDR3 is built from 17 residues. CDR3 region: CSVAWGPGLSSYNEQFF. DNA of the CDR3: TGCAGCGTCGCCTGGGGTCCAGGGCTTAGCTCCTACAATGAGCAGTTCTTC.

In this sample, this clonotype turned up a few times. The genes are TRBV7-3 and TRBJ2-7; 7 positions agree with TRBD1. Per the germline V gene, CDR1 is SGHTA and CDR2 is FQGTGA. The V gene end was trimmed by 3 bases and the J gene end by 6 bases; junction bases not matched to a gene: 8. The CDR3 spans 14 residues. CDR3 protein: CASSLWAQGSEQYF. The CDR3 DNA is TGTGCCAGCAGCTTGTGGGCACAGGGGAGCGAGCAGTACTTC.

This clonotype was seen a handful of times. This CDR3 reads CASSVRIGLAGEQFF. The CDR3 region has the DNA TGTGCCAGCAGCGTCAGGATCGGGCTAGCGGGAGAGCAGTTCTTC. The chain couples TRBV9 to TRBJ2-1; 9 bases are shared with TRBD2. CDR1 SGDLS and CDR2 YYNGEE come from the germline V gene. Trimming cost V 2 bases and J 10 bases; bases outside gene matches: 10. The CDR3 loop spans 15 amino acids.

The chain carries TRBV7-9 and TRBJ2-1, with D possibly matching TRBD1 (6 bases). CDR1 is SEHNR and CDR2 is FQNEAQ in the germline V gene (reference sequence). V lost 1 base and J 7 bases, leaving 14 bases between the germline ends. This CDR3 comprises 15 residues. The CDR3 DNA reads TGTGCCAGCAGCTTAGACAGGGCCCTACCAAATGAGCAGTTCTTC. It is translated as CASSLDRALPNEQFF.

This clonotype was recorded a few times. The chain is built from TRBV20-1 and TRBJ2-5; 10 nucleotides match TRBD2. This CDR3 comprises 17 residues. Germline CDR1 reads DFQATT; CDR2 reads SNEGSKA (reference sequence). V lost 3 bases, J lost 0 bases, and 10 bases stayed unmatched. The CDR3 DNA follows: TGCAGTGCTAGCGCTAGCGGGAGAGGGGGGTACCAAGAGACCCAGTACTTC. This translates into CSASASGRGGYQETQYF.

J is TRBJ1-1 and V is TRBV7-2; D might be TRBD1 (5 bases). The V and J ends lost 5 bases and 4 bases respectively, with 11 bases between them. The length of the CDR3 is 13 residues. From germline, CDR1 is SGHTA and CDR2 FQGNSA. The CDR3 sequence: CASSPRRGTEAFF. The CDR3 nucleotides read TGTGCCAGCAGCCCCCGAAGGGGCACTGAAGCTTTCTTT. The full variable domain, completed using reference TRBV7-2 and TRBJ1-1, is GAGVSQSPSNKVTEKGKDVELRCDPISGHTALYWYRQSLGQGLEFLIYFQGNSAPDKSGLPSDRFSAERTGGSVSTLTIQRTQQEDSAVYLCASSPRRGTEAFFGQGTRLTVV.

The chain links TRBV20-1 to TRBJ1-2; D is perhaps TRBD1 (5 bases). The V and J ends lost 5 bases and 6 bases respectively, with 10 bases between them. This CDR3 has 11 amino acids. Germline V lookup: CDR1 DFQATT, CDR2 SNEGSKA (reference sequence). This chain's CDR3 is CSAVGADGYTF. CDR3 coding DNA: TGCAGTGCTGTCGGGGCCGATGGCTACACCTTC.

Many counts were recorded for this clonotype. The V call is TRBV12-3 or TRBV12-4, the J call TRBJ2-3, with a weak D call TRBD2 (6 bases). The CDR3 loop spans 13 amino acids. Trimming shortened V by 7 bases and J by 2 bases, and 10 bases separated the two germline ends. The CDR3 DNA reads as TGTGCCAGCACCGGGGACTTCACAGATACGCAGTATTTT. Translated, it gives CASTGDFTDTQYF.

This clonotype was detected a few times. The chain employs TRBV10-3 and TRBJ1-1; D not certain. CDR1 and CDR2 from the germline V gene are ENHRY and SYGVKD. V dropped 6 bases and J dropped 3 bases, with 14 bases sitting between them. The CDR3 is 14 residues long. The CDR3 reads CAIRSREADTEAFF. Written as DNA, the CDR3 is TGTGCCATCAGATCTCGGGAGGCGGACACTGAAGCTTTCTTT.

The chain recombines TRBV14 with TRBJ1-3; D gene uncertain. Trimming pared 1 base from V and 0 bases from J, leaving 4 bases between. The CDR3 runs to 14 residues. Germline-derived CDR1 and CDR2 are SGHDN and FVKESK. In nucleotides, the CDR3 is TGTGCCAGCAGCCAAGTCAGCTCTGGAAACACCATATATTTT. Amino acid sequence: CASSQVSSGNTIYF.

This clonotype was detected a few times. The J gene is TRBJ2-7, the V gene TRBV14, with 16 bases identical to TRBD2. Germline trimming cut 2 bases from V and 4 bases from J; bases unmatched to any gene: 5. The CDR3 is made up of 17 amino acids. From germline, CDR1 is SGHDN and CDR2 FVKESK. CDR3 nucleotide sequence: TGTGCCAGCAGCCAAAACCCGGGACTAGCGGGAGGGTACGAGCAGTACTTC. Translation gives CASSQNPGLAGGYEQYF. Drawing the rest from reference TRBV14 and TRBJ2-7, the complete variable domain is EAGVTQFPSHSVIEKGQTVTLRCDPISGHDNLYWYRRVMGKEIKFLLHFVKESKQDESGMPNNRFLAERTGGTYSTLKVQPAELEDSGVYFCASSQNPGLAGGYEQYFGPGTRLTVT.

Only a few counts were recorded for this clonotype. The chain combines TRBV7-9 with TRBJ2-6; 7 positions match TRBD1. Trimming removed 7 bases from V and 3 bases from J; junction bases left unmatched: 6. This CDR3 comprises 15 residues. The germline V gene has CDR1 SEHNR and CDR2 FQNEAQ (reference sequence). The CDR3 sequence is CASIRGGGGANVLTF. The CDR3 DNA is TGTGCCAGCATCCGAGGGGGCGGTGGGGCCAACGTCCTGACTTTC.

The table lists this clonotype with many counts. Written as DNA, the CDR3 is TGTGCCAGCAGCTTAGTCGGCGTAATGCAGTACTTC. Translating gives CASSLVGVMQYF. V gene TRBV7-9 combines with J gene TRBJ2-7; D gene uncertain. The CDR3 covers 12 residues. Germline V gives CDR1 SEHNR, CDR2 FQNEAQ (reference sequence). V shed 1 base and J shed 9 bases, with 10 bases lying between them.

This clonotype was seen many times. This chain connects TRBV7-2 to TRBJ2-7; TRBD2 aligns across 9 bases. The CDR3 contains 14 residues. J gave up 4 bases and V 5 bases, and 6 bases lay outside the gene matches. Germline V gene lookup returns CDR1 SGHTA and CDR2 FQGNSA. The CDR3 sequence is CASSRRTSEYEQYF. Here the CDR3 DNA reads TGTGCCAGCAGCAGGCGGACTAGCGAGTACGAGCAGTACTTC. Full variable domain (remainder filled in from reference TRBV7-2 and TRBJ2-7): GAGVSQSPSNKVTEKGKDVELRCDPISGHTALYWYRQSLGQGLEFLIYFQGNSAPDKSGLPSDRFSAERTGGSVSTLTIQRTQQEDSAVYLCASSRRTSEYEQYFGPGTRLTVT.

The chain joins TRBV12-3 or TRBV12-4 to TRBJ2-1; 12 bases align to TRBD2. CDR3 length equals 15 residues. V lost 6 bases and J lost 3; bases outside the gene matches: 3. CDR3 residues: CASRRLAGVYNEQFF. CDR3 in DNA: TGTGCCAGCAGAAGACTAGCGGGAGTCTACAATGAGCAGTTCTTC.

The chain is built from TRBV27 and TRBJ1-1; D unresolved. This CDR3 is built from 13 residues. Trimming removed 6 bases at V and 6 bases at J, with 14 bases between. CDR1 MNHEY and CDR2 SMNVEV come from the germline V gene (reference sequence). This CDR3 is CASSTRLRSEAFF. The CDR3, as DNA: TGTGCCAGCAGCACTAGGCTCAGATCTGAAGCTTTCTTT.

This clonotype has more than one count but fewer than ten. The CDR3 DNA reads as TGTGCCAGCAGCCGAAAAGGGCTGGGAAGCTCCTACGAGCAGTACTTC. Translation: CASSRKGLGSSYEQYF. The chain links TRBV3-1 to TRBJ2-7; no clear D gene. The V end lost 4 bases, the J end lost 0 bases, and 16 bases lay between the germline ends. This CDR3 is 16 amino acids long. CDR1 and CDR2 from the germline V gene are LGHDT and YNNKEL (reference sequence).

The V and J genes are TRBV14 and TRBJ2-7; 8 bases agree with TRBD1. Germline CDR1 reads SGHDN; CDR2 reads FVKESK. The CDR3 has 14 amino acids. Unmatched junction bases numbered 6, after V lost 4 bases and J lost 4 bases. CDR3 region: CASSLSGGVYEQYF. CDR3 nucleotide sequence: TGTGCCAGCAGCCTGTCAGGGGGCGTATACGAGCAGTACTTC.

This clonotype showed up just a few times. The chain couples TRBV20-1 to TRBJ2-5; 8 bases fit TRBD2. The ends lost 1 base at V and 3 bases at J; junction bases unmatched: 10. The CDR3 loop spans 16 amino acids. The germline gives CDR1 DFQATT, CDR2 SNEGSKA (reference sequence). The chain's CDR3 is CSARGFSGAWEETQYF. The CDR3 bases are TGCAGTGCTAGAGGATTTAGCGGGGCATGGGAAGAGACCCAGTACTTC.

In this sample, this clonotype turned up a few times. The CDR3 spells CASSSRTGDETQYF. The CDR3 DNA reads as TGCGCCAGCAGCTCCCGGACAGGGGACGAGACCCAGTACTTC. The chain links TRBV5-1 to TRBJ2-5, with TRBD1 matching over 9 bases. This CDR3 region has 14 residues. V was pared by 3 bases and J by 5 bases, with 5 bases of the junction left unmatched. In germline, CDR1 is SGHRS, CDR2 YFSETQ.

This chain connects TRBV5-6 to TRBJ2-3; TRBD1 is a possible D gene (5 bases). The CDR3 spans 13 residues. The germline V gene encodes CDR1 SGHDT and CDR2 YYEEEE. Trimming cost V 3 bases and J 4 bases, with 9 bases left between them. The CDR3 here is CASSSAGSDTQYF. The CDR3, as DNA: TGTGCCAGCAGCTCCGCAGGGTCAGATACGCAGTATTTT.

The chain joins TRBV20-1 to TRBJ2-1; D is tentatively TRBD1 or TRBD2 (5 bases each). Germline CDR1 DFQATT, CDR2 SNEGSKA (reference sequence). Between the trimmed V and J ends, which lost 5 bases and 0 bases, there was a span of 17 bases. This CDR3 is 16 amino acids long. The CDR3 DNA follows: TGCAGTGCTCCAGACTCCCGGGACCACTCCTACAATGAGCAGTTCTTC. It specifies CSAPDSRDHSYNEQFF.

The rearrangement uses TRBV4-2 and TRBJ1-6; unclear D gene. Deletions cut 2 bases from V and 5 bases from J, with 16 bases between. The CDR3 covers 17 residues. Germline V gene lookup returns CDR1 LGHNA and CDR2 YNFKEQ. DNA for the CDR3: TGTGCCAGCAGCCAACGGGTGGAGAGGTACAATAATTCACCCCTCCACTTT. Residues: CASSQRVERYNNSPLHF.

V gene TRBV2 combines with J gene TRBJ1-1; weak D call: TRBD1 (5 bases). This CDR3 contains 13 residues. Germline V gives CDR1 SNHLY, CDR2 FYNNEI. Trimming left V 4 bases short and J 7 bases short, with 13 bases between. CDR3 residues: CASSVTSRGEAFF. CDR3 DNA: TGTGCCAGCAGTGTAACCTCGAGGGGTGAAGCTTTCTTT. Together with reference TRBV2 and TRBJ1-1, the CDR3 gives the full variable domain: EPEVTQTPSHQVTQMGQEVILRCVPISNHLYFYWYRQILGQKVEFLVSFYNNEISEKSEIFDDQFSVERPDGSNFTLKIRSTKLEDSAMYFCASSVTSRGEAFFGQGTRLTVV.

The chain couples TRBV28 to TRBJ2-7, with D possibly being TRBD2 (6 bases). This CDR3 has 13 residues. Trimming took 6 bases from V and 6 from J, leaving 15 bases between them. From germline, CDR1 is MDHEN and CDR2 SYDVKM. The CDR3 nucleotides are TGTGCCAGCAGAAGACAGTACGGGAGCGAGCAGTACTTC. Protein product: CASRRQYGSEQYF. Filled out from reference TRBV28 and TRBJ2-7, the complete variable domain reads DVKVTQSSRYLVKRTGEKVFLECVQDMDHENMFWYRQDPGLGLRLIYFSYDVKMKEKGDIPEGYSVSREKKERFSLILESASTNQTSMYLCASRRQYGSEQYFGPGTRLTVT.